These 21 T cell receptor beta chains share one sample of origin, sequenced in a study of OX40 agonist ivuxolimab in advanced cancers. Measured with immunoSEQ multiplex PCR; TCRdb has only the in-frame clones, and not every one. The sample has about 46,000 clones; around 89% are singletons. This specimen consisted of CD4+ or CD8+ T cells sorted from blood, obtained in a trial of the OX40 agonist ivuxolimab. All receptors derive from an adult with an advanced solid tumor such as melanoma, head and neck, liver or kidney cancer.

V is TRBV5-6 and J is TRBJ1-2, with 7 bases aligning to TRBD1. CDR1 SGHDT and CDR2 YYEEEE come from the germline V gene. Trimming removed 4 bases from V and 12 bases from J; junction bases left unmatched: 9. The CDR3 sequence is 12 residues long. The CDR3 here is CASSLGTAVHTF. Written as DNA, the CDR3 is TGTGCCAGCAGCCTGGGGACAGCCGTGCACACCTTC.

The rearrangement uses TRBV5-1 and TRBJ2-5; D possibly corresponds to TRBD1 (6 bases). Between the trimmed V and J ends, which lost 0 bases and 4 bases, there was a span of 13 bases. Germline CDR1 is SGHRS and CDR2 is YFSETQ. The CDR3 length is 15 residues. As DNA, the CDR3 is TGCGCCAGCAGCTTGGTAGCAGGGGCGGTAGAGACCCAGTACTTC. Its protein product is CASSLVAGAVETQYF. The full variable domain, rest sourced from reference TRBV5-1 and TRBJ2-5, is KAGVTQTPRYLIKTRGQQVTLSCSPISGHRSVSWYQQTPGQGLQFLFEYFSETQRNKGNFPGRFSGRQFSNSRSEMNVSTLELGDSALYLCASSLVAGAVETQYFGPGTRLLVL.

This clone was counted only a few times. The chain employs TRBV11-1 and TRBJ2-1, with D tentatively TRBD2 (6 bases). V lost 5 bases, J lost 4 bases, and 12 bases lay in between. The germline CDR1 and CDR2 sequences are SGHAT and FQDESV (reference sequence). The CDR3 spans 14 residues. CDR3 in DNA: TGTGCCAGCAGCCGTAGCGGAGAGTACAATGAGCAGTTCTTC. Protein: CASSRSGEYNEQFF.

The chain carries TRBV7-6 and TRBJ1-1, with TRBD1 identical over 8 bases. Germline trimming cut 5 bases from V and 7 bases from J; bases unmatched to any gene: 15. In germline, CDR1 is SGHVS, CDR2 FNYEAQ. The CDR3 extends over 16 amino acids. The CDR3 DNA follows: TGTGCCAGCAGCCCGAACCCACAGGGGGTGATCGGTGAAGCTTTCTTT. Protein sequence: CASSPNPQGVIGEAFF.

The V gene is TRBV6-5, the J gene TRBJ2-7, with unresolved D. The CDR3 sequence is 13 residues long. V was shortened by 5 bases and J by 5 bases, with 13 bases between the two germline ends. Germline V gives CDR1 MNHEY, CDR2 SVGAGI. The CDR3 sequence is CASSLNPPDEQYF. CDR3 DNA: TGTGCCAGCAGTCTTAATCCCCCGGACGAGCAGTACTTC.

This chain links TRBV27 with TRBJ2-5; D remains ambiguous. CDR3 length equals 13 residues. Trimming left V 1 base short and J 3 bases short, with 6 bases between. Germline V gene sequence: CDR1 MNHEY, CDR2 SMNVEV (reference sequence). The CDR3 sequence: CASSLYEKETQYF. CDR3 coding DNA: TGTGCCAGCAGTTTATATGAAAAAGAGACCCAGTACTTC.

The rearrangement links TRBV19 to TRBJ1-2; 9 bases align to TRBD1. The germline V gene encodes CDR1 LNHDA and CDR2 SQIVND (reference sequence). The V segment lost 5 bases and the J segment 0 bases; nucleotides outside the gene matches: 4. The CDR3 is 15 residues long. The CDR3 DNA sequence: TGTGCCAGTAGTGTACAGGGGGCTGCTAACTATGGCTACACCTTC. This codes for CASSVQGAANYGYTF.

This chain uses TRBV7-9 with TRBJ2-5; 12 positions agree with TRBD2. V lost 2 bases to trimming and J lost 5 bases; unmatched junction nucleotides: 6. CDR1 SEHNR and CDR2 FQNEAQ come from the germline V gene (reference sequence). This CDR3 has 16 residues. This CDR3 is CASSLKSLAGGETQYF. The CDR3, as DNA: TGTGCCAGCAGCTTAAAATCCCTAGCGGGGGGGGAGACCCAGTACTTC.

This clone was recorded only once. This rearrangement joins TRBV7-8 to TRBJ1-1, with no clear D. Germline lookup yields CDR1 SGHVS and CDR2 FQNEAQ. The CDR3 is 15 amino acids. Trimming took 4 bases from V and 1 from J, leaving 13 bases between them. The CDR3 DNA is TGTGCCAGCAGCTCAGCCCCTCCCCCGAACACTGAAGCTTTCTTT. Translation: CASSSAPPPNTEAFF. Together with reference TRBV7-8 and TRBJ1-1, the CDR3 gives the full variable domain: GAGVSQSPRYKVAKRGQDVALRCDPISGHVSLFWYQQALGQGPEFLTYFQNEAQLDKSGLPSDRFFAERPEGSVSTLKIQRTQQEDSAVYLCASSSAPPPNTEAFFGQGTRLTVV.

The chain couples TRBV28 to TRBJ1-2; D remains ambiguous. With 5 bases removed from V and 6 bases from J, the gap between germline ends came to 25 bases. Looked up from germline, CDR1 is MDHEN and CDR2 is SYDVKM. The CDR3 sequence is 17 residues long. CDR3 DNA sequence: TGTGCCAGCAGTCCATTGACCTTTAAACAGTCGCCTGATGGCTACACCTTC. As protein: CASSPLTFKQSPDGYTF.

This clone was seen only a few times. The V and J genes are TRBV2 and TRBJ1-1; D call uncertain. From germline, CDR1 is SNHLY and CDR2 FYNNEI. Trimming removed 4 bases at V and 0 bases at J, with 12 bases between. The CDR3 has 15 residues. The CDR3 loop is CASSGITPMNTEAFF. The CDR3 DNA reads as TGTGCCAGCAGTGGGATTACTCCCATGAACACTGAAGCTTTCTTT. The full variable domain, with the rest looked up from reference TRBV2 and TRBJ1-1, is EPEVTQTPSHQVTQMGQEVILRCVPISNHLYFYWYRQILGQKVEFLVSFYNNEISEKSEIFDDQFSVERPDGSNFTLKIRSTKLEDSAMYFCASSGITPMNTEAFFGQGTRLTVV.

The chain recombines TRBV14 with TRBJ2-7; possible D gene TRBD2, 5 bases. The germline V gene encodes CDR1 SGHDN and CDR2 FVKESK. V was pared by 8 bases and J by 2 bases, with 19 bases between. The CDR3 is made up of 15 amino acids. The CDR3 protein is CASSRVLDGTYEQYF. The CDR3 region has the DNA TGTGCCAGCTCGCGGGTCCTCGACGGGACCTACGAGCAGTACTTC.

The gene calls are TRBV5-1 and TRBJ2-7; TRBD2 matches at 11 bases. The CDR3 is 13 amino acids. Germline values: CDR1 SGHRS, CDR2 YFSETQ. The J segment lost 6 bases and the V segment lost 4 bases, leaving 3 bases of the junction unmatched. The CDR3 here is CASSAGTSGEQYF. DNA for the CDR3: TGCGCCAGCAGCGCCGGGACTAGCGGCGAGCAGTACTTC.

The V gene is TRBV25-1, the J gene TRBJ2-3; 8 bases map to TRBD2. The length of the CDR3 is 16 residues. J was trimmed by 0 bases and V by 5 bases; bases with no gene match: 7. The germline V gene encodes CDR1 MGHDK and CDR2 SYGVNS. The CDR3 region is CASSTGGTISTDTQYF. The CDR3 DNA follows: TGTGCCAGCAGTACGGGGGGGACGATTAGCACAGATACGCAGTATTTT.

About this clone itself: The junction does not match germline at one end; this may be a read error. The chain carries TRBV4-2 and TRBJ2-1; TRBD2 matches at 9 bases. CDR1 LGHNA and CDR2 YNFKEQ come from the germline V gene. CDR3 size: 18 residues. The CDR3 nucleotides are TGTGCCAGCAGCCAAGAATCTTCGCTAGCGGGAATATACACTGAGCAGTTCTTC. Its protein product is CASSQESSLAGIYTEQFF.

This chain uses TRBV27 with TRBJ2-1; 7 bases align to TRBD2. The CDR3 has 14 amino acids. J was trimmed by 7 bases and V by 2 bases; bases with no gene match: 5. CDR1 and CDR2 from the germline V gene are MNHEY and SMNVEV (reference sequence). This CDR3 reads CASSLAGVSNEQFF. In DNA, the CDR3 is TGTGCCAGCAGTTTAGCGGGAGTGTCAAATGAGCAGTTCTTC.

This chain uses TRBV10-2 with TRBJ2-5, with TRBD1 identical over 8 bases. Germline lookup yields CDR1 WSHSY and CDR2 SAAADI. V lost 7 bases and J lost 4; bases outside the gene matches: 5. CDR3 size: 13 residues. Here the CDR3 DNA reads TGCGCCAGCACAGGACAGGGCCCAGAGACCCAGTACTTC. Its protein is CASTGQGPETQYF.

The chain is built from TRBV7-6 and TRBJ1-5; 7 bases fit TRBD1. The CDR3 is made up of 18 amino acids. Trimming at V came to 3 bases and at J to 0 bases, leaving 11 bases not matched to a gene. Germline V gene data show CDR1 as SGHVS and CDR2 as FNYEAQ. The CDR3: CASSFGTATEYSNQPQHF. The CDR3 DNA sequence: TGTGCCAGCAGCTTCGGGACAGCTACTGAATATAGCAATCAGCCCCAGCATTTT.

The V gene is TRBV19, the J gene TRBJ1-5, with D hard to call. The CDR3 consists of 15 residues. V was clipped by 5 bases and J by 2 bases, with 13 bases between them. CDR1 LNHDA and CDR2 SQIVND come from the germline V gene (reference sequence). The CDR3 protein is CASSFYPGGNQPQHF. The CDR3 DNA is TGTGCCAGTAGTTTTTATCCTGGTGGCAATCAGCCCCAGCATTTT.

Of note for this clone: A read error may produce the germline difference seen at one junction end. The gene calls are TRBV6-5 and TRBJ1-5; 7 positions match TRBD1. CDR1 and CDR2 from the germline V gene are MNHEY and SVGAGI. The CDR3 is 14 residues long. DNA of the CDR3: TGTGCCACTCATCAGGGGGGGACAAATCAGTCCCAGCATTTT. This translates into CATHQGGTNQSQHF.

The rearrangement joins TRBV4-3 to TRBJ1-3; D is possibly TRBD1 (5 bases). The CDR3 is 18 amino acids. V gave up 3 bases and J gave up 7 bases, with 25 bases separating them. Germline V CDR1 and CDR2: LGHNA, YSLEER. The CDR3 sequence: CASSHVGTIGAGRNTIYF. CDR3 DNA: TGCGCCAGCAGCCATGTTGGGACTATTGGGGCGGGCCGTAACACCATATATTTT.